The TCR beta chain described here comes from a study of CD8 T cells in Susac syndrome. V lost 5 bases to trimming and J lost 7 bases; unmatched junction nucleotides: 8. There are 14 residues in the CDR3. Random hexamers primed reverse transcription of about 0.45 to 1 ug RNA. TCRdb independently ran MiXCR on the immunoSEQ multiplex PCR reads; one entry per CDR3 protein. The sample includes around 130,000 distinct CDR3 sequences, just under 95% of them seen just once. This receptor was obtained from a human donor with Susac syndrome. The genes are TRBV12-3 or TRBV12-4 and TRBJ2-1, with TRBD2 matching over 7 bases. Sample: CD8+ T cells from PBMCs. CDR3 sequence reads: CASSKSGAWNEQFF. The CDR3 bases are TGTGCCAGCAGTAAGAGCGGGGCCTGGAATGAGCAGTTCTTC.